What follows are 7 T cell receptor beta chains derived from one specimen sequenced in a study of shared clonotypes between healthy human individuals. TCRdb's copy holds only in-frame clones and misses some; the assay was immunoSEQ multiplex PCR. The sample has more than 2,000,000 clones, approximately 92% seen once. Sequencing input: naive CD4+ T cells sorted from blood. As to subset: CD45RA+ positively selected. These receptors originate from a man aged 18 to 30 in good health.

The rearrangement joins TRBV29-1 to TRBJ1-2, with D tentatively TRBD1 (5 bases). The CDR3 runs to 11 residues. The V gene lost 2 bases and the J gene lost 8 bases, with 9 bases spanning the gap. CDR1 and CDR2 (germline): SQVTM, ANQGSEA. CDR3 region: CSVETGGGYTF. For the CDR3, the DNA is TGCAGCGTTGAAACAGGCGGGGGCTACACCTTC.

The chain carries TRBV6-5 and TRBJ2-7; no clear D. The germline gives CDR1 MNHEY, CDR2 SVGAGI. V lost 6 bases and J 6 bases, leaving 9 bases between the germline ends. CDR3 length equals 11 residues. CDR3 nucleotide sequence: TGTGCCAGCAGCCGGAGCTCCGAGCAGTACTTC. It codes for CASSRSSEQYF.

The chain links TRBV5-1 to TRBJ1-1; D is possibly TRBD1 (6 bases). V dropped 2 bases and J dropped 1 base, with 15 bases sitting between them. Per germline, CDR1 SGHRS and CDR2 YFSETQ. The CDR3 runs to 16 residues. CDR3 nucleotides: TGCGCCAGCAGCTTCTCTATACAGGGCGGGAACACTGAAGCTTTCTTT. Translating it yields CASSFSIQGGNTEAFF.

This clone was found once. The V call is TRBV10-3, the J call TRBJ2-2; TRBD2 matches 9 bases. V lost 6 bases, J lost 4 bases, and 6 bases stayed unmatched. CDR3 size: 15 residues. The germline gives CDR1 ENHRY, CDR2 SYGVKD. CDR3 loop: CAISSSGSGTGELFF. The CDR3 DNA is TGTGCCATCAGCAGTAGCGGGAGCGGCACCGGGGAGCTGTTTTTT.

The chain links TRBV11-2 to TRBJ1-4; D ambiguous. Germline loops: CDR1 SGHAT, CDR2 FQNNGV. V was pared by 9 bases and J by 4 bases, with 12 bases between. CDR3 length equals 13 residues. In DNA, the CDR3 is TGTGCCAGTTCGGACGGTTATAATGAAAAACTGTTTTTT. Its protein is CASSDGYNEKLFF.

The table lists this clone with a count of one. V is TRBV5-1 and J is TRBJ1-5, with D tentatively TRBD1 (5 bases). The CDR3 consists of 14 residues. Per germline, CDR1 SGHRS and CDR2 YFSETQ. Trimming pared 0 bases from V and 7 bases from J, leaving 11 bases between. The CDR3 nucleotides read TGCGCCAGCAGCTTGGTTGGGGGGAGACAGCCCCAGCATTTT. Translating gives CASSLVGGRQPQHF.

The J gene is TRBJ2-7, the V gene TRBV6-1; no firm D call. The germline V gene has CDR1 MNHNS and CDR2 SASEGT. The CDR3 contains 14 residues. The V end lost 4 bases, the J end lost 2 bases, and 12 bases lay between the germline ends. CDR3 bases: TGTGCCAGCAGTGGGTACTACAACGCCTACGAGCAGTACTTC. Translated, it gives CASSGYYNAYEQYF.